This entry concerns a single T cell receptor (beta chain). As yet, its antigen is unknown. The table came from immunoSEQ multiplex PCR; TCRdb's copy has only in-frame clones and leaves some out. Of about 53,000 clones detected, about 88% appear once; the ten largest clones hold around an eighth. The sample belongs to a study of OX40 agonist ivuxolimab in advanced cancers. Study at large: Ivuxolimab, which is an agonistic anti-OX40 (CD134) antibody, was administered to the patients.

Germline-derived CDR1 and CDR2 are SGHRS and YFSETQ. This CDR3 has 15 residues. Between the trimmed V and J ends, which lost 7 bases and 0 bases, there was a span of 14 bases. Study results and limitations: Partial responders treated at 0.1-3.0 mg/kg exhibited clonal expansion among the lowest measured. There were, on average, more expanded clones in CD8+ T cells than in CD4+.

Prior autoimmune disease or systemic immunosuppression barred patients. This sample comprised CD4+ or CD8+ T cells sorted from blood, obtained in a trial of the OX40 agonist ivuxolimab. The chain is built from TRBV5-1 and TRBJ2-1, with D perhaps assigned TRBD1 or TRBD2 (5 bases each). The origin of this receptor is an adult with an advanced solid tumor such as melanoma, head and neck, liver or kidney cancer. For the CDR3, the DNA is TGCGCCAGCGCGCAGGGACGGAGCTCCTACAATGAGCAGTTCTTC. This sequence encodes CASAQGRSSYNEQFF.